Sequencing of this T cell receptor beta chain was carried out in a study of OX40 agonist ivuxolimab in advanced cancers. At the level of the study: Administration of intravenous ivuxolimab to patients occurred every 2 weeks at 0.01 to 10 mg/kg. Among those treated, three patients had partial responses, one with hepatocellular carcinoma and two with cutaneous melanoma.

Sequencing was performed with immunoSEQ multiplex PCR; in TCRdb, only in-frame clones are kept and a portion is missing. The data show approximately 49,000 clones, approximately 84% seen once. The clonotype originates from an adult with an advanced solid tumor such as melanoma, head and neck, liver or kidney cancer. The sequenced sample was CD4+ or CD8+ T cells sorted from blood, obtained in a trial of the OX40 agonist ivuxolimab.

The CDR3: CASSLFPRTSGANEQFF. The CDR3 DNA is TGTGCCAGCAGCTTATTCCCGCGGACTAGCGGAGCTAATGAGCAGTTCTTC. The chain couples TRBV7-2 to TRBJ2-1, with TRBD2 identical over 10 bases. This CDR3 comprises 17 residues. Germline assignment: CDR1 SGHTA and CDR2 FQGNSA. V trimming: 2 bases; J trimming: 7 bases; junction bases outside the gene matches: 11.